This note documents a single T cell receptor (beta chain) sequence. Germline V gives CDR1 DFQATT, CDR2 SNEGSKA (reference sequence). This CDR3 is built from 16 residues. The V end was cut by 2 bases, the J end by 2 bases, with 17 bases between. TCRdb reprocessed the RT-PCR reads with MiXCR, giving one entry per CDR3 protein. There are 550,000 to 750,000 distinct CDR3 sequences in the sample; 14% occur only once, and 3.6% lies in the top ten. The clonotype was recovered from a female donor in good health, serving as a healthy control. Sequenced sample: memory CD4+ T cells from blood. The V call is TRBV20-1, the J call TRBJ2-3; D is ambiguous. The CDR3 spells CSARSRFNRVTDTQYF. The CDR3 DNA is TGCAGTGCTAGATCCCGCTTCAACAGAGTCACAGATACGCAGTATTTT.